Presented here are 12 T cell receptor beta chains from one specimen sequenced in a study of T cell responses to AZD1222 COVID-19 vaccine. TCRdb keeps only in-frame clones here, not all; method: immunoSEQ multiplex PCR. The sample yields about 100,000 clones, approximately 87% seen once. Source: peripheral blood, taken on day 0 of AZD1222 vaccination. These receptors originate from an adult in good health.

The chain couples TRBV6-2 or TRBV6-3 to TRBJ1-1; tentatively, D is TRBD1 (6 bases). Germline lookup yields CDR1 MNHEY and CDR2 SVGEGT. This CDR3 contains 17 residues. Trimming pared 2 bases from V and 5 bases from J, leaving 21 bases between. The CDR3 bases are TGTGCCAGCAGTTACCCTCCTCCTACTCCGGGGACAACTGAAGCTTTCTTT. Translation: CASSYPPPTPGTTEAFF.

V gene TRBV6-5 combines with J gene TRBJ2-1, with TRBD1 matching over 7 bases. There are 13 residues in the CDR3. The V gene's germline CDR1 is MNHEY and CDR2 SVGAGI. V gave up 8 bases and J gave up 3 bases; unmatched junction bases: 4. CDR3 nucleotides: TGTGCCAGCCGCCGGGACAGCTACAATGAGCAGTTCTTC. Its translation: CASRRDSYNEQFF.

This clone appeared once. The CDR3 sequence is CASSFKVGLAGAEQFF. The CDR3 nucleotides read TGTGCCAGCAGCTTCAAAGTAGGACTAGCGGGGGCCGAGCAGTTCTTC. The chain joins TRBV7-8 to TRBJ2-1, with TRBD2 matching over 13 bases. The V gene's germline CDR1 is SGHVS and CDR2 FQNEAQ. The CDR3 is 16 residues long. The V segment lost 3 bases and the J segment 10 bases; nucleotides outside the gene matches: 9.

The chain carries TRBV6-5 and TRBJ2-7; D perhaps matches TRBD2 (6 bases). Germline loops: CDR1 MNHEY, CDR2 SVGAGI. Trimming removed 8 bases at V and 3 bases at J, with 11 bases between. The CDR3 spans 12 residues. The CDR3 DNA is TGTGCCAGCTCCGGAGCGGGCTACGAGCAGTACTTC. This translates into CASSGAGYEQYF.

The chain carries TRBV29-1 and TRBJ2-2, with unresolved D. The V end lost 5 bases, the J end lost 2 bases, and 3 bases lay between the germline ends. Germline V gene sequence: CDR1 SQVTM, CDR2 ANQGSEA. The CDR3 consists of 11 residues. The CDR3 nucleotides are TGCAGCGTTCTAAACACCGGGGAGCTGTTTTTT. Its translation: CSVLNTGELFF.

This chain uses TRBV18 with TRBJ2-1; D not resolved. Germline V gene data show CDR1 as KGHSH and CDR2 as LQKENI. The CDR3 totals 11 residues. Trimming stripped 3 bases from V and 5 bases from J, with 2 bases between. CDR3 loop: CASSPNNEQFF. The CDR3 DNA is TGTGCCAGCTCACCCAACAATGAGCAGTTCTTC.

CDR3 loop: CASSLGDNSNQPQHF. CDR3 DNA: TGTGCCAGCAGCTTGGGGGACAATAGCAATCAGCCCCAGCATTTT. This rearrangement joins TRBV11-2 to TRBJ1-5, with D perhaps TRBD1 (6 bases). This CDR3 contains 15 residues. Trimming left V 3 bases short and J 0 bases short, with 9 bases between. Germline assignment: CDR1 SGHAT and CDR2 FQNNGV.

This chain joins TRBV7-9 and TRBJ1-5; D is perhaps TRBD1 (5 bases). CDR3 length: 12 amino acids. Germline CDR1 is SEHNR and CDR2 is FQNEAQ (reference sequence). Trimming removed 8 bases at V and 0 bases at J, with 5 bases between. CDR3 loop: CASGGSNQPQHF. DNA of the CDR3: TGTGCCAGCGGGGGTAGCAATCAGCCCCAGCATTTT. Variable domain in full (rest from reference TRBV7-9 and TRBJ1-5): DTGVSQNPRHKITKRGQNVTFRCDPISEHNRLYWYRQTLGQGPEFLTYFQNEAQLEKSRLLSDRFSAERPKGSFSTLEIQRTEQGDSAMYLCASGGSNQPQHFGDGTRLSIL.

The chain joins TRBV7-2 to TRBJ1-6; possibly TRBD1 for D (5 bases). CDR1 is SGHTA and CDR2 is FQGNSA in the germline V gene. The CDR3 consists of 15 residues. V was cut by 1 base and J by 8 bases, with 12 bases left in between. CDR3 coding DNA: TGTGCCAGCAGCTTAGAGGCAGGGTCGGATTCACCCCTCCACTTT. Its protein is CASSLEAGSDSPLHF.

V gene TRBV6-4 combines with J gene TRBJ2-2, with a weak D call TRBD2 (6 bases). The V end lost 3 bases, the J end lost 9 bases, and 14 bases lay between the germline ends. This CDR3 has 14 residues. Germline CDR1 reads MRHNA; CDR2 reads SNTAGT. The CDR3, as DNA: TGTGCCAGCAGTGAAGGACTAATCGGCCGGGAGCTGTTTTTT. Protein sequence: CASSEGLIGRELFF.

The chain recombines TRBV11-3 with TRBJ1-1; the match to TRBD1 covers 8 bases. Trimming cost V 1 base and J 4 bases; bases outside gene matches: 8. The CDR3 is 16 amino acids. Germline V gene data show CDR1 as SGHNT and CDR2 as YENEEA. CDR3 amino acids: CASSLGLTGVGTEAFF. CDR3 coding DNA: TGTGCCAGCAGCTTAGGCCTGACAGGGGTGGGCACTGAAGCTTTCTTT.

The chain carries TRBV5-1 and TRBJ2-2; 9 nucleotides line up with TRBD2. After removal of 2 bases from V and 1 base from J, the junction contained 0 bases not matched to a gene. Germline CDR1 reads SGHRS; CDR2 reads YFSETQ. This CDR3 contains 15 residues. The CDR3 bases are TGCGCCAGCAGCTTTAGCGGGGGGAACACCGGGGAGCTGTTTTTT. It yields the protein CASSFSGGNTGELFF.